This T cell receptor beta chain was captured in a study of immune evolution from preneoplasia to lung adenocarcinoma. Study context: HLA loss of heterozygosity: under 7.5% AIS, about 15% MIA, roughly 35% ADC, none AAH. Notes on the study in general: Top clone share appeared to fall from AAH through AIS, MIA, adenocarcinoma. Normal lung had highest clonality; later lesions appeared denser, more diverse. Highest clonality occurred in KRAS-mutant, not EGFR-mutant or double wild-type, nodules.

Measured with immunoSEQ multiplex PCR; TCRdb has only the in-frame clones, and not every one. The sample includes under 4,500 clones, about 76% seen only once; the top ten take 11% to 15%. This CDR3 contains 12 residues. The germline gives CDR1 LNHDA, CDR2 SQIVND (reference sequence). V lost 6 bases and J lost 5, with 7 bases in between. This clone is large by share. What it binds is not known. The sequence was obtained from a person aged 60 to 85 with lung adenocarcinoma. This chain links TRBV19 with TRBJ2-2; D remains unclear. Sequenced input: FFPE minimally invasive lung adenocarcinoma tissue. CDR3 region: CASSRRTGELFF. DNA for the CDR3: TGTGCCAGTAGCCGTCGGACCGGGGAGCTGTTTTTT.